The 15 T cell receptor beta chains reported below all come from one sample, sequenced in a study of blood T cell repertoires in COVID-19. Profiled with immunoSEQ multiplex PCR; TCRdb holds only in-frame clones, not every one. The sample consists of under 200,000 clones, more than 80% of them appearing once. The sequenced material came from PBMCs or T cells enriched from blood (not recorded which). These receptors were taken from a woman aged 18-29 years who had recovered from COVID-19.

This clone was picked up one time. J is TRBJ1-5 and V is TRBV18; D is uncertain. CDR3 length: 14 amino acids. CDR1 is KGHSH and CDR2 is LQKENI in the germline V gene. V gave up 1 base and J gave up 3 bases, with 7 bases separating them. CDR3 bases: TGTGCCAGCTCACCACTTCCTACCAATCAGCCCCAGCATTTT. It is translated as CASSPLPTNQPQHF.

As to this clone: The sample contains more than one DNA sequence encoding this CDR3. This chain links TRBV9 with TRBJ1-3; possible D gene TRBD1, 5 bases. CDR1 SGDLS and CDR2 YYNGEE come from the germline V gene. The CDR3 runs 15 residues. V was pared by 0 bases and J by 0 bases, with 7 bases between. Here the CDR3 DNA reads TGTGCCAGCAGCGTAGGCGGGGGCTCTGGAAACACCATATATTTT. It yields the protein CASSVGGGSGNTIYF.

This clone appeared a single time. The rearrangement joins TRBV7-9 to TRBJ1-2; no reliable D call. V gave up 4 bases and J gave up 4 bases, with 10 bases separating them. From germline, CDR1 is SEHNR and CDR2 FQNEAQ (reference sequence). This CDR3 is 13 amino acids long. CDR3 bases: TGTGCCAGCAGCTCCAGGTATCTCTATGGCTACACCTTC. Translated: CASSSRYLYGYTF.

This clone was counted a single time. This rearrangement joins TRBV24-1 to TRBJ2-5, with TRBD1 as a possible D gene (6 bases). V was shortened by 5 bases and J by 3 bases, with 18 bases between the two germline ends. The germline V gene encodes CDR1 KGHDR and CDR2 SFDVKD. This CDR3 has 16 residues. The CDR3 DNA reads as TGTGCCACCAGTGCTGGGGGACAAGTAGTTGAAGAGACCCAGTACTTC. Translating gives CATSAGGQVVEETQYF.

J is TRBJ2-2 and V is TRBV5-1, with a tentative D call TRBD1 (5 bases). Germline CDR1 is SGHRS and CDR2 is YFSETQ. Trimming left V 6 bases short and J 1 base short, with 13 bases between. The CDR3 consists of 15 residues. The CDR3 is CASNPARGNTGELFF. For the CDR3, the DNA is TGCGCCAGCAACCCGGCAAGGGGGAACACCGGGGAGCTGTTTTTT.

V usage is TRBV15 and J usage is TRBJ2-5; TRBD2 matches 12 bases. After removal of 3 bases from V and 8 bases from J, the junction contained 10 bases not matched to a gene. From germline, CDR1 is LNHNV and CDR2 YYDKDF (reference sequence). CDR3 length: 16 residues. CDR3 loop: CATSSPTSGGHGTQYF. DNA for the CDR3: TGTGCCACCAGCAGTCCGACTAGCGGGGGCCATGGCACCCAGTACTTC.

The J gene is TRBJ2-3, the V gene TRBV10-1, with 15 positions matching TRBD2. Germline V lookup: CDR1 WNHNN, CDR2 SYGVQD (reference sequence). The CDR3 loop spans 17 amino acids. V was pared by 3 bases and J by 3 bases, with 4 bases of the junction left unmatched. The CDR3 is CASSDRTSGGVTDTQYF. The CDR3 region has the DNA TGCGCCAGCAGTGATCGGACTAGCGGGGGGGTAACAGATACGCAGTATTTT.

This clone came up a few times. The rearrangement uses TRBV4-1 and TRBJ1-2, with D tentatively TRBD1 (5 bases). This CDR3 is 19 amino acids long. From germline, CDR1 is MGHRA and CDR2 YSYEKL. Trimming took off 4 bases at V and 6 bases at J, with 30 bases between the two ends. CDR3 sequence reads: CASSPLSTSKGYGGDGYTF. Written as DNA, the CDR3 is TGCGCCAGCAGCCCATTATCGACCTCGAAGGGGTATGGAGGGGATGGCTACACCTTC.

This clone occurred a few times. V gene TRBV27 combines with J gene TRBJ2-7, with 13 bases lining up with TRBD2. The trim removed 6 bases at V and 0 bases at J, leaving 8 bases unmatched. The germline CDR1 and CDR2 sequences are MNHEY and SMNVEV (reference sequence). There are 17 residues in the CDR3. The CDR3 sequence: CASRKLAGGINSYEQYF. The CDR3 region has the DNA TGTGCCAGCAGGAAACTAGCGGGGGGGATCAACTCCTACGAGCAGTACTTC.

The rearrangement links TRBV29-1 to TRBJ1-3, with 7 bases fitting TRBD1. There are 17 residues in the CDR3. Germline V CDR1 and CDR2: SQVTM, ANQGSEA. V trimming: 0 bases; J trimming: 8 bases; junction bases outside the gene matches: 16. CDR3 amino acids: CSVEDSPEDRAVDTIYF. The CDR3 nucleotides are TGCAGCGTTGAAGATTCCCCCGAAGACAGGGCTGTGGACACCATATATTTT.

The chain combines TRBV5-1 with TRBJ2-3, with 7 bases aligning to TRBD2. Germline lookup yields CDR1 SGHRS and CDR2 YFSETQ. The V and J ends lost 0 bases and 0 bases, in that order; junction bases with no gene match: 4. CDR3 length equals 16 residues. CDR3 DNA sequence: TGCGCCAGCAGCTTGGCGGGACTACCCAGCACAGATACGCAGTATTTT. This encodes CASSLAGLPSTDTQYF. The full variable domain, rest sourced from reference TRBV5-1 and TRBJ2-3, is KAGVTQTPRYLIKTRGQQVTLSCSPISGHRSVSWYQQTPGQGLQFLFEYFSETQRNKGNFPGRFSGRQFSNSRSEMNVSTLELGDSALYLCASSLAGLPSTDTQYFGPGTRLTVL.

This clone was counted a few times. The DNA of the CDR3 is TGTGCCAGCAGCCAAGGGGAGTGGGCCAAAAACATTCAGTACTTC. Its protein is CASSQGEWAKNIQYF. V gene TRBV3-1 (or the pseudogene TRBV3-2) combines with J gene TRBJ2-4; a weak D match, TRBD2 (5 bases). The V gene's germline CDR1 is LGHDT and CDR2 YNNKEL (reference sequence). V lost 1 base and J 1 base, leaving 8 bases between the germline ends. This CDR3 is 15 amino acids long.

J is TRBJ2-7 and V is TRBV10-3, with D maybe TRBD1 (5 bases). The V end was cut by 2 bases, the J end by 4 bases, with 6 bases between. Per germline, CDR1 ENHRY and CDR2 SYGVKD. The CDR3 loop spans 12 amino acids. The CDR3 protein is CAISEQGYEQYF. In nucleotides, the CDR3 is TGTGCCATCAGTGAGCAGGGTTACGAGCAGTACTTC.

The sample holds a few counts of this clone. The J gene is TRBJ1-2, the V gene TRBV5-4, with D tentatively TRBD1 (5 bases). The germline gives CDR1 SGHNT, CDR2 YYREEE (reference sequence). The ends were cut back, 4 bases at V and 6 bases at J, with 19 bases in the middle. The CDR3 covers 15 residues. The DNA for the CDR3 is TGTGCCAGCAGCACCCGATCGGGGACTAATAATGGCTACACCTTC. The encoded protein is CASSTRSGTNNGYTF.

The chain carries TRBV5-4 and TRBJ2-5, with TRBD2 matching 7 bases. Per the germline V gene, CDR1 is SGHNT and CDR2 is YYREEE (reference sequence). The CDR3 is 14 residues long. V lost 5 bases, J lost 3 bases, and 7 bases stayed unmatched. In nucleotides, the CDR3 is TGTGCCAGCAGGGTGGGGGGGACGAAAGAGACCCAGTACTTC. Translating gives CASRVGGTKETQYF.